The present TCR beta chain was sequenced within a study of radiotherapy plus CTLA-4 blockade in lung cancer. Clones were sequenced by immunoSEQ multiplex PCR, and TCRdb holds only the in-frame ones, with some missing. The table includes around 53,000 clones, less than 90% detected once. CDR1 is SGHAT, CDR2 FQDESV, per germline (reference sequence). The CDR3 is 14 residues long. Losses at the gene ends were 4 bases for V and 5 bases for J; bases not matched to a gene: 4. This specimen consisted of peripheral blood, obtained from a patient treated with radiotherapy plus ipilimumab. The chain combines TRBV11-1 with TRBJ1-2; 10 bases match TRBD1. This TCR was sampled from a human donor with non-small cell lung cancer that progressed on radiotherapy plus ipilimumab. Some clones in this sample may be carry-over from other donors' samples. The CDR3 nucleotides read TGTGCCAGCAGCTGGGACAGGGGATTATATGGCTACACCTTC. Protein: CASSWDRGLYGYTF.